This T cell receptor (beta chain) stems from a study of T cell repertoires in cytomegalovirus infection (dated by TCRdb to the late 2010s). About the full investigation: Donor HLA type was relevant to the analysis, because carriage of CMV infection together with the matching HLA type was indicated by public TCR beta signatures.

Results and caveats for the whole study, not just this receptor: In both this cohort and an independent roughly 330-donor cohort, the cumulative frequency of public TCR beta family members distinguished carriers of CMV infection plus the relevant HLA type. The ex vivo response was dominated by HLA-C-restricted CMV-specific TCR beta clonotypes, which also provided the single most frequent clonotype in two of eight donors.

This clonotype appeared many times. Its antigen is currently not known. No per-base quality is available; no much larger clone lies one base away. The instrument was an Illumina HiSeq 1500. TCRdb trimmed public reads at Q25 via fastp, called clones via MiXCR and kept in-frame beta chains. Identical CDR3 proteins give one entry, which carries the most common genes and DNA. The sample table lists a few hundred thousand distinct CDR3 sequences, roughly 9% of them with a count of one. The ten largest clones represent over 13% of the sample. V is cut back by 5 bases and J by 5 bases, with 8 bases in the junction unmatched. Spanning cysteine to phenylalanine, the CDR3 consists of 15 amino acids. The CDR3 DNA has 45 bases and is translated from base 1. The germline V gene sets CDR1 to SGHAT and CDR2 to FQNNGV.

The chain joins TRBV11-2 to TRBJ2-1; a stretch of 8 junction bases matches TRBD2. Input material: PBMCs. The receptor was isolated from a human donor in good health (CMV status not recorded). Some clones in this sample may be carry-over from other donors' samples. The sequenced DNA is TGTGCCAGCAGCACCCGAGCGGGAGCCGACAATGAGCAGTTCTTC. Translated, it reads CASSTRAGADNEQFF.